This T cell receptor (beta chain) was recovered during a study of T cells after posttransplantation cyclophosphamide. Broader study findings: Donor CD8+ memory clones often dominated recipient blood repertoires at later times. Tissue-infiltrating T cells from skin or gut overlapped little with blood T cells. TRB clonality was highly associated with recipient CMV seropositivity and reactivation.

Treatment was busulfan-fludarabine conditioning, a marrow graft, and cyclophosphamide on days +3 and +4. Only in-frame clones appear in the TCRdb table, and some are missing; sequencing was by immunoSEQ multiplex PCR. The data show roughly 16,000 clones, none appearing only once, with 0.54% held by the ten largest. V was cut by 3 bases and J by 3 bases, with 12 bases left in between. Germline V gene sequence: CDR1 MGHDK, CDR2 SYGVNS. CDR3 length equals 15 residues. This clone was observed at least ten times. Its antigen remains unidentified. The sample in question was PBMCs, obtained after allogeneic stem cell transplant with posttransplant cyclophosphamide. The chain couples TRBV25-1 to TRBJ2-4, with a tentative D call TRBD1 (6 bases). The TCR originated in a female patient between 30 and 45 years old who received an allogeneic stem cell transplant from a related donor, was CMV-positive, and had no GVHD. The T cells may partly be graft donor cells. The CDR3 DNA sequence: TGTGCCAGCAGTGACCCGGGACACTACAAAAACATTCAGTACTTC. This gives the protein CASSDPGHYKNIQYF.